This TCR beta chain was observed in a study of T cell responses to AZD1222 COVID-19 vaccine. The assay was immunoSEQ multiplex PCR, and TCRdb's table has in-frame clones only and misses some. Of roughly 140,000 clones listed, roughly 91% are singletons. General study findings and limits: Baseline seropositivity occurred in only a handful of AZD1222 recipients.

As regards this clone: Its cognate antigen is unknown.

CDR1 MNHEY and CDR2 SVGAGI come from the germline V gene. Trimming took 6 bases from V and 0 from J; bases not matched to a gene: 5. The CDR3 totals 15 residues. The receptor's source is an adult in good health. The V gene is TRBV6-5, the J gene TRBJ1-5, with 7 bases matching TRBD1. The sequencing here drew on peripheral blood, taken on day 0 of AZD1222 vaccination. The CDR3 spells CASSPTGYSNQPQHF. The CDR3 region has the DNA TGTGCCAGCAGCCCGACAGGGTATAGCAATCAGCCCCAGCATTTT.